The next 26 T cell receptor beta chains were all read from a single sample in a study of blood T cells in healthy people across ages (dated by TCRdb to the mid-2010s). Libraries were made using 5' RACE. The sample was run on an Illumina HiSeq 2500. A second PCR of 7 to 11 cycles was performed with a sample-barcoded 5' primer and a J-beta primer mix. The public reads were run again by TCRdb, first through fastp at Q25 and then through MiXCR, and only productive beta chains were kept. Rows are unified per CDR3 protein, each entry keeping the most common DNA and genes. In this sample the table shows hundreds of thousands of distinct CDR3 sequences, 52% of which occur a single time. The ten top clones hold 13% of the sample. Specimen: blood. The receptor set was obtained from a woman older than 75 in good health.

This clonotype was counted at least ten times. The chain recombines TRBV6-6 with TRBJ1-2; D uncertain. Germline lookup yields CDR1 MNHNY and CDR2 SVGAGI (reference sequence). V shed 5 bases and J shed 2 bases, with 9 bases lying between them. This CDR3 contains 13 residues. The chain's CDR3 is CASSPSDNYGYTF. The CDR3 region has the DNA TGTGCCAGCAGTCCAAGTGACAACTATGGCTACACCTTC.

About this clonotype itself: At one boundary the junction diverges from the germline segment, which might be a read error. This chain connects TRBV6-5 to TRBJ2-5; D not resolved. The CDR3 is 13 residues long. From germline, CDR1 is MNHEY and CDR2 SVGAGI. The CDR3 region is CASSYARTETRYF. CDR3 in DNA: TGTGCCAGCAGTTACGCCAGAACAGAGACCCGGTACTTC.

The chain employs TRBV5-1 and TRBJ1-2, with D perhaps matching TRBD1 (6 bases). This CDR3 has 14 amino acids. Deletions cut 0 bases from V and 8 bases from J, with 14 bases between. Germline assignment: CDR1 SGHRS and CDR2 YFSETQ. The CDR3 loop is CASSLGQDGGGYTF. The CDR3 coding sequence is TGCGCCAGCAGCTTGGGACAGGACGGGGGCGGCTACACCTTC.

This clonotype was counted ten times or more. V gene TRBV3-1 combines with J gene TRBJ2-3; 7 bases are shared with TRBD2. The V gene end was trimmed by 1 base and the J gene end by 8 bases; junction bases not matched to a gene: 3. Germline CDR1 reads LGHDT; CDR2 reads YNNKEL (reference sequence). The CDR3 is 13 amino acids. The CDR3, as DNA: TGTGCCAGCAGCCAAGCGGGGGGAGGTACGCAGTATTTT. Its protein is CASSQAGGGTQYF.

The chain employs TRBV4-1 and TRBJ1-2; D is perhaps TRBD1 (6 bases). The CDR3 consists of 15 residues. Trimming shortened V by 0 bases and J by 3 bases, and 11 bases separated the two germline ends. Germline CDR1 reads MGHRA; CDR2 reads YSYEKL. The chain's CDR3 is CASSQDQGRDYGYTF. The CDR3 coding sequence is TGCGCCAGCAGCCAAGACCAGGGGAGGGACTATGGCTACACCTTC.

The chain combines TRBV18 with TRBJ2-5, with D tentatively TRBD2 (6 bases). The V gene lost 1 base and the J gene lost 11 bases, with 20 bases spanning the gap. The CDR3 has 15 amino acids. Germline V gives CDR1 KGHSH, CDR2 LQKENI. The CDR3 sequence is CASSPQLARNNEQYF. In DNA, the CDR3 is TGTGCCAGCTCACCACAACTAGCCCGGAACAATGAGCAGTACTTC.

The rearrangement uses TRBV6-2 or TRBV6-3 and TRBJ2-1; 9 nucleotides align to TRBD1. The CDR3 has 22 amino acids. Germline V CDR1 and CDR2: MNHEY, SVGEGT. V shed 0 bases, J shed 5 bases, and the junction held 23 bases outside the gene matches. The CDR3 protein is CASSYSLKRDRVRSHTHNEQFF. Here the CDR3 DNA reads TGTGCCAGCAGTTACTCTCTCAAACGGGACAGGGTTCGGTCACACACCCACAATGAGCAGTTCTTC.

The chain recombines TRBV4-2 with TRBJ2-1; 7 nucleotides match TRBD1. The germline gives CDR1 LGHNA, CDR2 YNFKEQ. This CDR3 region has 13 residues. Trimming removed 11 bases from V and 5 bases from J; junction bases left unmatched: 9. This CDR3 is CAVSQGGNNEQFF. The CDR3 coding sequence is TGTGCCGTCAGCCAAGGGGGCAACAATGAGCAGTTCTTC.

This clonotype has a single count. The chain couples TRBV4-3 to TRBJ2-7; 7 bases fit TRBD2. Germline V CDR1 and CDR2: LGHNA, YSLEER. The V and J ends lost 1 base and 10 bases, in that order; junction bases with no gene match: 4. The CDR3 runs to 12 residues. Here the CDR3 reads CASSQAGGPQYF. The CDR3, as DNA: TGCGCCAGCAGCCAAGCGGGAGGACCCCAGTACTTC.

This clonotype has at least ten counts. The chain recombines TRBV6-6 with TRBJ2-3; no reliable D call. From germline, CDR1 is MNHNY and CDR2 SVGAGI (reference sequence). The CDR3 is 11 amino acids. V gave up 8 bases and J gave up 6 bases, with 9 bases separating them. The CDR3 nucleotides read TGTGCCAGCCGTGTAGGGGATACGCAGTATTTT. This codes for CASRVGDTQYF.

This chain joins TRBV5-1 and TRBJ2-7; D is ambiguous. The V end lost 0 bases, the J end lost 2 bases, and 12 bases lay between the germline ends. Germline V gives CDR1 SGHRS, CDR2 YFSETQ. CDR3 size: 15 residues. Here the CDR3 reads CASSLDLVLAYEQYF. Written as DNA, the CDR3 is TGCGCCAGCAGCTTGGATTTGGTCCTCGCCTACGAGCAGTACTTC. The full variable domain, with the rest looked up from reference TRBV5-1 and TRBJ2-7, is KAGVTQTPRYLIKTRGQQVTLSCSPISGHRSVSWYQQTPGQGLQFLFEYFSETQRNKGNFPGRFSGRQFSNSRSEMNVSTLELGDSALYLCASSLDLVLAYEQYFGPGTRLTVT.

This clonotype was counted at least ten times. This sequence joins TRBV2 and TRBJ1-4, with 8 bases identical to TRBD1. Germline CDR1 is SNHLY and CDR2 is FYNNEI. CDR3 length: 14 residues. The J segment lost 8 bases and the V segment lost 6 bases, leaving 8 bases of the junction unmatched. CDR3 sequence (DNA): TGTGCCAGCAGCTCCGACAGGGGAGACGAAAAACTGTTTTTT. Encoded protein: CASSSDRGDEKLFF.

Comment on this clonotype: A much larger clone sits a single nucleotide away, making a read error possible. A read error is likely, as this CDR3 ends without the conserved phenylalanine or tryptophan. The rearrangement links TRBV7-2 to TRBJ1-5; 8 bases line up with TRBD1. V lost 4 bases and J lost 4; bases outside the gene matches: 0. Looked up from germline, CDR1 is SGHTA and CDR2 is FQGNSA. The CDR3 length is 13 residues. The CDR3 DNA reads as TGTGCCAGCAGCTGGGACAGGAATCAGCCCCAGCATTAT. It is translated as CASSWDRNQPQHY.

This chain uses TRBV12-3 or TRBV12-4 with TRBJ2-6; D remains ambiguous. The CDR3 contains 14 residues. V dropped 3 bases and J dropped 3 bases, with 6 bases sitting between them. In DNA form, the CDR3 reads TGTGCCAGCAGTTTGAGGAATGGGGCCAACGTCCTGACTTTC. This translates into CASSLRNGANVLTF.

J is TRBJ2-1 and V is TRBV3-1; 9 bases agree with TRBD2. The trim removed 4 bases at V and 5 bases at J, leaving 3 bases unmatched. The CDR3 contains 14 residues. CDR1 is LGHDT and CDR2 is YNNKEL in the germline V gene (reference sequence). DNA of the CDR3: TGTGCCAGCAGCCGTAGCGGGAGCGACAATGAGCAGTTCTTC. It encodes CASSRSGSDNEQFF.

The chain employs TRBV28 and TRBJ1-4; 9 nucleotides agree with TRBD1. The CDR3 totals 15 residues. Losses at the gene ends were 4 bases for V and 6 bases for J; bases not matched to a gene: 6. Germline-derived CDR1 and CDR2 are MDHEN and SYDVKM. CDR3 DNA: TGTGCCAGCAGTTCCCCCGGGACAGGGCATGAAAAACTGTTTTTT. Its protein is CASSSPGTGHEKLFF.

Comment on this clonotype: This sequence may be a read error, since a much larger clone differs from it by one base. J is TRBJ2-5 and V is TRBV20-1; 12 bases align to TRBD2. The CDR3 is 15 residues long. Germline V gene sequence: CDR1 DFQATT, CDR2 SNEGSKA (reference sequence). Trimming at V came to 5 bases and at J to 1 base, leaving 5 bases not matched to a gene. Here the CDR3 DNA reads TGCAGTGCTCCTAGCGGGAGGGCCCTCCAAGAGACCCAGTACTTC. This translates into CSAPSGRALQETQYF.

The V call is TRBV18, the J call TRBJ2-7; D not resolved. Trimming removed 3 bases from V and 2 bases from J, with 11 bases in between. CDR1 and CDR2 (germline): KGHSH, LQKENI. The CDR3 contains 14 residues. The DNA of the CDR3 is TGTGCCAGCTCACCTCAGACGAGCACCTACGAGCAGTACTTC. This encodes CASSPQTSTYEQYF.

The V call is TRBV6-6, the J call TRBJ1-1, with a possible D match to TRBD1 (5 bases). Germline loops: CDR1 MNHNY, CDR2 SVGAGI (reference sequence). The CDR3 runs to 17 residues. V lost 6 bases and J lost 3, with 23 bases in between. This CDR3 reads CASRRGSSGFWYTEAFF. The CDR3 bases are TGTGCCAGCAGACGCGGAAGCTCAGGGTTTTGGTACACTGAAGCTTTCTTT.

The CDR3 reads CAISDLGENFYNEQFF. CDR3 in DNA: TGTGCCATCAGTGATTTAGGAGAAAACTTCTACAATGAGCAGTTCTTC. The V call is TRBV10-3, the J call TRBJ2-1; unclear D gene. V was clipped by 3 bases and J by 3 bases, with 15 bases between them. The CDR3 covers 16 residues. CDR1 is ENHRY, CDR2 SYGVKD, per germline.

The chain couples TRBV9 to TRBJ2-3; possible D gene TRBD1, 5 bases. CDR3 size: 12 residues. CDR1 and CDR2 (germline): SGDLS, YYNGEE. V lost 3 bases and J 4 bases, leaving 6 bases between the germline ends. The CDR3 DNA reads TGTGCCAGCAGCGGACAGTCAGATACGCAGTATTTT. Its protein is CASSGQSDTQYF.

The gene calls are TRBV20-1 and TRBJ1-2; TRBD1 agrees at 7 bases. J was trimmed by 4 bases and V by 3 bases; bases with no gene match: 2. Per the germline V gene, CDR1 is DFQATT and CDR2 is SNEGSKA (reference sequence). The CDR3 has 12 residues. CDR3 sequence reads: CSASPGGYGYTF. CDR3 in DNA: TGCAGTGCTAGTCCAGGGGGCTATGGCTACACCTTC.

This CDR3 reads CASSLSAGSSKNIQYF. The CDR3 DNA sequence: TGTGCCAGCAGTTTATCGGCAGGGAGTTCCAAAAACATTCAGTACTTC. The chain links TRBV27 to TRBJ2-4; D may be TRBD1 or TRBD2 (5 bases each). The length of the CDR3 is 16 residues. V lost 0 bases to trimming and J lost 2 bases, with 11 bases between them. Germline values: CDR1 MNHEY, CDR2 SMNVEV (reference sequence).

In its sample, this clonotype was seen once. This sequence may be a read error, since a much larger clone differs from it by one base. The V and J genes are TRBV2 and TRBJ2-3, with D unclear. Between the trimmed V and J ends, which lost 4 bases and 2 bases, there was a span of 4 bases. The CDR3 spans 12 residues. Germline values: CDR1 SNHLY, CDR2 FYNNEI. CDR3 DNA sequence: TGTGCCAGCAGTGCGAACACAGATACGCAGTATTTT. The encoded protein is CASSANTDTQYF.

This clonotype occurred many times. The rearrangement links TRBV7-2 to TRBJ2-5; D uncertain. Trimming pared 5 bases from V and 5 bases from J, leaving 12 bases between. This CDR3 spans 13 amino acids. Germline-derived CDR1 and CDR2 are SGHTA and FQGNSA. The CDR3 nucleotides are TGTGCCAGCAGCCAACGACCTGGGGAGACCCAGTACTTC. It encodes CASSQRPGETQYF.

J is TRBJ2-1 and V is TRBV7-2; D remains unclear. Trimming removed 4 bases at V and 9 bases at J, with 16 bases between. Germline CDR1 is SGHTA and CDR2 is FQGNSA. The CDR3 length is 14 residues. For the CDR3, the DNA is TGTGCCAGCAGCTACAGCTCTTCTCTGCCTGAGCAGTTCTTC. As protein: CASSYSSSLPEQFF.